The 9 T cell receptor beta chains below come from one sample, sequenced in a study of tumor-infiltrating lymphocytes in primary liver carcinoma. Extraction also yielded germline DNA, while blood RNA was obtained from unsorted whole blood. From roughly 470 ng total RNA, TCR beta cDNA was generated with a primer in the constant region. What produced the TCR beta libraries was three nested multiplex PCR rounds using slightly modified ARM-PCR. Two initial PCR rounds of ten to eleven cycles each paired TRBV1-TRBV30 forward primers with a C-beta reverse primer. TCRdb fed the multiplex PCR reads into MiXCR, producing one record per CDR3 protein. The sample consists of 330,000 or so distinct CDR3 sequences, less than 70% of them appearing once. The sample comprised peripheral blood. The receptors here all came from a middle-aged man with primary liver carcinoma and hepatitis B virus infection.

Notes on this clonotype: This may come from a read error, since a much larger clone is one base off. In nucleotides, the CDR3 is TGTGCCAGCAGTTCCCAGTGCAGCGGGACAGGCGATGAGCAGTTCTTC. It specifies CASSSQCSGTGDEQFF. The rearrangement joins TRBV12-3 or TRBV12-4 to TRBJ2-1; possibly TRBD1 for D (8 bases). With 4 bases removed from V and 8 bases from J, the gap between germline ends came to 21 bases. The CDR3 covers 16 residues.

This chain connects TRBV10-3 to TRBJ1-4; 8 nucleotides match TRBD1. V dropped 3 bases and J dropped 5; count of bases not matched to a gene: 2. The CDR3 has 14 amino acids. Germline CDR1 and CDR2: ENHRY and SYGVKD. The chain's CDR3 is CAISEGQGNEKLFF. DNA for the CDR3: TGTGCCATCAGTGAAGGACAGGGAAATGAAAAACTGTTTTTT.

The chain is built from TRBV18 and TRBJ2-5, with 9 positions matching TRBD2. Trimming took 2 bases from V and 9 from J; bases not matched to a gene: 7. Germline lookup yields CDR1 KGHSH and CDR2 LQKENI. The CDR3 runs 14 residues. DNA of the CDR3: TGTGCCAGCTCACCAAACGAGCGGGAGGAACCCCAGTACTTC. This encodes CASSPNEREEPQYF. Using reference TRBV18 and TRBJ2-5 for the parts outside the CDR3, the full variable domain is NAGVMQNPRHLVRRRGQEARLRCSPMKGHSHVYWYRQLPEEGLKFMVYLQKENIIDESGMPKERFSAEFPKEGPSILRIQQVVRGDSAAYFCASSPNEREEPQYFGPGTRLLVL.

Worth noting for this clonotype: At one end, the junction sequence differs from germline, possibly due to a read error. CDR3 protein: CARSQDLAGGYNEQFF. In nucleotides, the CDR3 is TGTGCCAGAAGCCAAGACCTAGCGGGGGGATACAATGAGCAGTTCTTC. This chain connects TRBV4-2 to TRBJ2-1; 11 bases align to TRBD2. CDR1 and CDR2 from the germline V gene are LGHNA and YNFKEQ. This CDR3 has 16 amino acids.

The genes are TRBV29-1 and TRBJ2-5; TRBD2 might be the D (6 bases). Per germline, CDR1 SQVTM and CDR2 ANQGSEA. This CDR3 contains 12 residues. The ends were cut back, 5 bases at V and 13 bases at J, with 20 bases in the middle. For the CDR3, the DNA is TGCAGCGTTTACAGCGATTGGGAGGCCCGGTACTTC. Its translation: CSVYSDWEARYF.

About this clonotype: Possible read error: a much larger clone is one base away. This chain connects TRBV12-3 or TRBV12-4 to TRBJ1-5; D unresolved. The CDR3 runs to 14 residues. Trimming shortened V by 6 bases and J by 1 base, and 10 bases separated the two germline ends. The CDR3 sequence: CASSRVQSNQPQHF. For the CDR3, the DNA is TGTGCCAGCAGCCGTGTACAGAGCAATCAGCCCCAGCATTTT.

There are a few counts of this clonotype. The V call is TRBV12-3 or TRBV12-4, the J call TRBJ2-5; 7 bases map to TRBD2. The CDR3 runs to 17 residues. J lost 2 bases, V lost 8 bases, and 17 bases had no gene match. CDR3 nucleotide sequence: TGTGCCAGCGGGACCGACGGGGGGTTTGCGTCGCAAGAGACCCAGTACTTC. Its translation: CASGTDGGFASQETQYF.

Worth noting for this clonotype: One junction end does not reproduce the germline sequence, and a read error may be involved. J is TRBJ2-3 and V is TRBV11-2; a possible D gene is TRBD2 (6 bases). The germline gives CDR1 SGHAT, CDR2 FQNNGV. CDR3 size: 15 residues. The CDR3 is CASSLGAGRGDTHHF. CDR3 coding DNA: TGTGCCAGCAGCTTAGGGGCGGGGAGAGGAGATACGCATCATTTT.

This clonotype showed up just a few times. The chain combines TRBV12-3 or TRBV12-4 with TRBJ2-1, with TRBD2 as a possible D gene (5 bases). The germline V and J ends were trimmed by 4 bases and 1 base, with 11 bases remaining between them. The CDR3 has 15 residues. CDR3 in DNA: TGTGCCAGCAGTTCGAGGGCGGAATCCTACAATGAGCAGTTCTTC. It codes for CASSSRAESYNEQFF.